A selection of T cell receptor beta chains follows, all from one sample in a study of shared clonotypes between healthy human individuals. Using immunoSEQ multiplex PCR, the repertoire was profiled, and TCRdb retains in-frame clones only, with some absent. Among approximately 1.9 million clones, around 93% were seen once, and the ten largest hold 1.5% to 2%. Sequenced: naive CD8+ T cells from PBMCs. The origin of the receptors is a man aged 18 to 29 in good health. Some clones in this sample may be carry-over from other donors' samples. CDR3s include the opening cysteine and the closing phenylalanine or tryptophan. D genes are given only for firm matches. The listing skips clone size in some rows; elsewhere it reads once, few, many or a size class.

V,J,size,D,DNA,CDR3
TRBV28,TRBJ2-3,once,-,TGTGCCAGCAGCTTAAGGGCACCGGGGGGCACAGATACGCAGTATTTT,CASSLRAPGGTDTQYF
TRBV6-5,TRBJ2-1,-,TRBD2,TGTGCCAGCAGTTTGACTAGCGGTGAGCAGTTCTTC,CASSLTSGEQFF
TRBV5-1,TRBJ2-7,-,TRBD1,TGCGCCAGCAGCTTTTCCGGGACAGAACCCTACGAGCAGTACTTC,CASSFSGTEPYEQYF
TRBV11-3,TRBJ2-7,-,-,TGTGCCAGCAGCCTCCGGGACGGCTCCTACGAGCAGTACTTC,CASSLRDGSYEQYF
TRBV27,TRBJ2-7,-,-,TGTGCCAGCGCGAGCGGTAGCTCCTACGAGCAGTACTTC,CASASGSSYEQYF
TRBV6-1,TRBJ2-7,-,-,TGTGCCAGCTGGCCGGATCTACTTCTCGTATACGAGCAGTACTTC,CASWPDLLLVYEQYF
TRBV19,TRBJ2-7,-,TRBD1,TGTGCCAGTAGTCCCAGGGGGACAGGGCACTCCTACGAGCAGTACTTC,CASSPRGTGHSYEQYF
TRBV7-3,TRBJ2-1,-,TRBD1,TGTGCCAGCAGCTTCAGGGGGAATGAGCAGTTCTTC,CASSFRGNEQFF
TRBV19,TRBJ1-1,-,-,TGTGCCAGTAGTGCCCAGGGGAGGGGGACTGAAGCTTTCTTT,CASSAQGRGTEAFF
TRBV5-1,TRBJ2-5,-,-,TGCGCCAGCACCCCCCCCTCGGCGGCAGGGGAGACCCAGTACTTC,CASTPPSAAGETQYF
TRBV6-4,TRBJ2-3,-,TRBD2,TGTGCCAGCAGTGATAGCGGGAGTCCTGGCGATACGCAGTATTTT,CASSDSGSPGDTQYF
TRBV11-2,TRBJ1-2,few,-,TGTGCCAGCAGCCCCCTAGGACAGGGCTACACCTTC,CASSPLGQGYTF
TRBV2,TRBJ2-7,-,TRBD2,TGTGCCAGCAGTGAAGAGGGGACTAGCGGCTACGAGCAGTACTTC,CASSEEGTSGYEQYF
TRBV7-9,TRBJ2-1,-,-,TGTGCCAGCGAAACGTCCCGACTACCTCTGAACCATGAGCAGTTCTTC,CASETSRLPLNHEQFF
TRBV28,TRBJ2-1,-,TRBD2,TGTGCCAGCAGTTCCCCGAACGAACTAGCGGGAGAACAGAATGAGCAGTTCTTC,CASSSPNELAGEQNEQFF
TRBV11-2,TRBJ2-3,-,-,TGTGCCAGCAGCTTAGGTCACGCAGCCACAGATACGCAGTATTTT,CASSLGHAATDTQYF
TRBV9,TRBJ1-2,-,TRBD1,TGTGCCAGCCGGACAGGGGGCTCTGGCTACACCTTC,CASRTGGSGYTF
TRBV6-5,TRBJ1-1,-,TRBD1,TGTGCCAGCAGTTTTACTCGGACAGGGCGGGCTGAAGCTTTCTTT,CASSFTRTGRAEAFF
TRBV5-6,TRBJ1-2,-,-,TGTGCCAGCAGCTTGTGGACAGATAACTATGGCTACACCTTC,CASSLWTDNYGYTF